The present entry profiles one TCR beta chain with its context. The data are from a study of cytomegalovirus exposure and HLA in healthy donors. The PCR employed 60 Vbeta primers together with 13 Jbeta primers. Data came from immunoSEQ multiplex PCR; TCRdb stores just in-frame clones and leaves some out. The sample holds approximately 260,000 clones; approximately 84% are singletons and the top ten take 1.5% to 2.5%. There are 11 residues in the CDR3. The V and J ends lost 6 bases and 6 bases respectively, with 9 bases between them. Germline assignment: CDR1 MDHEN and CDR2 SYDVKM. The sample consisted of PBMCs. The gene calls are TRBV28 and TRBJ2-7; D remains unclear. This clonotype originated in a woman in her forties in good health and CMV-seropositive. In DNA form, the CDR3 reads TGTGCCAGCAGGTCCGTAGCCGAGCAGTACTTC. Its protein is CASRSVAEQYF. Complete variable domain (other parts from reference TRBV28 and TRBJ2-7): DVKVTQSSRYLVKRTGEKVFLECVQDMDHENMFWYRQDPGLGLRLIYFSYDVKMKEKGDIPEGYSVSREKKERFSLILESASTNQTSMYLCASRSVAEQYFGPGTRLTVT.